Included here is one TCR beta chain sequence, with context. Its antigen is not identified. This entry comes from a study of cytotoxic CD8 clonotypes in ibrutinib-treated CLL. Notes on the study in general: Clonality increased at ibrutinib response and stayed stable in sustained remission. At progression, however, it fell back toward baseline. There were few public clonotypes, and on treatment they contracted or stayed stable.

Libraries were prepared by immunoSEQ multiplex PCR; TCRdb keeps only in-frame clonotypes and omits some of them. The repertoire has around 310,000 clones, roughly 80% of them found once; the top ten carry over 5.5%. The CDR3 loop spans 15 amino acids. Germline-derived CDR1 and CDR2 are SGDLS and YYNGEE. Trimming took off 2 bases at V and 0 bases at J, with 9 bases between the two ends. The receptor was isolated from a human donor with chronic lymphocytic leukemia. This specimen consisted of PBMCs, obtained before ibrutinib treatment. The V and J genes are TRBV9 and TRBJ2-1; no clear D. In DNA form, the CDR3 reads TGTGCCAGCAGCGTCGATACCGCCTCCTACAATGAGCAGTTCTTC. It yields the protein CASSVDTASYNEQFF.